Below, 2 T cell receptor beta chains from the same sample are listed, as sequenced in a study of human T cells and chemical hapten exposure. Time point given: patch test 2, 6 weeks after DPC sensitization. Stated treatment: therapeutic diphenylcyclopropenone sensitization with weekly scalp DPC. TCRdb called the RACE reads again in MiXCR, with one record for every CDR3 protein. This sample carries some 150,000 distinct CDR3 sequences, 12% of them seen once, and the ten largest clones take around 1.4%. Sequencing was performed on whole blood, taken in connection with sensitization to the hapten diphenylcyclopropenone (DPC). Receptors originate from a woman aged 50 to 65 with alopecia areata. Some clones in this sample may be carry-over from other donors' samples.

This clonotype was counted at least ten times. The chain links TRBV20-1 to TRBJ2-1, with 7 bases that match TRBD2. This CDR3 is 16 amino acids long. The germline gives CDR1 DFQATT, CDR2 SNEGSKA (reference sequence). Germline trimming cut 3 bases from V and 6 bases from J; bases unmatched to any gene: 14. This CDR3 is CSASQPLAGVLNEQFF. CDR3 coding DNA: TGCAGTGCTAGCCAACCCTTAGCGGGCGTTCTCAATGAGCAGTTCTTC.

This CDR3 is CASSLAFLEEQFF. The CDR3 DNA follows: TGTGCCAGCAGCCTAGCCTTTCTGGAGGAGCAGTTCTTC. The chain carries TRBV7-3 and TRBJ2-1, with a possible D match to TRBD2 (5 bases). The CDR3 length is 13 residues. The germline V and J ends were trimmed by 5 bases and 10 bases, with 15 bases remaining between them. Germline V gene sequence: CDR1 SGHTA, CDR2 FQGTGA.